The sequence of this T cell receptor beta chain was determined in a study of blood T cell repertoires in COVID-19. About the study: Italy, Spain and the United States were the sources of the convalescent and acute COVID-19 samples.

Germline trimming cut 3 bases from V and 6 bases from J; bases unmatched to any gene: 0. CDR3 length: 12 amino acids. Germline lookup yields CDR1 KGHSH and CDR2 LQKENI. Repertoires were generated with immunoSEQ multiplex PCR, while TCRdb's copy carries only in-frame clones and drops some. The table has about 88,000 clones, roughly 87% seen once. The rearrangement joins TRBV18 to TRBJ1-2; TRBD1 matches at 8 bases. This clonotype was obtained from a woman aged 60-75 years with COVID-19, enrolled during active disease. Sample: peripheral blood. CDR3: CASSPGQDGYTF. As DNA, the CDR3 is TGTGCCAGCTCACCGGGACAGGATGGCTACACCTTC.